This entry is about one TCR beta chain. At one end, the junction sequence differs from germline, possibly due to a read error. This sample was included in a study of cytomegalovirus exposure and HLA in healthy donors. Healthy individuals who donated bone marrow served as the donors. It was with 60 Vbeta and 13 Jbeta primers that the PCR ran. Original processing notes: A later analysis counted roughly 74 million unique TCR beta chains, about 11 million shared. The repertoire was sequenced with immunoSEQ multiplex PCR; TCRdb's copy has only in-frame clones and lacks some. D and trimming were read from the DNA, whereas the V and J calls and clone size are those reported in that table. This table holds around 67,000 clones, roughly 65% found once. This receptor was taken from a woman under 40 in good health and CMV-seronegative. Sequenced material: PBMCs.

DNA of the CDR3: TGTGCCAGCAGCGACTACAGGGGGCCAGCAAACACCATATATTTT. As protein: CASSDYRGPANTIYF. The chain uses TRBV5-1 and TRBJ1-3, with 9 bases identical to TRBD1. Germline loops: CDR1 SGHRS, CDR2 YFSETQ. The CDR3 has 15 amino acids. Supplemented by reference TRBV5-1 and TRBJ1-3, the full variable domain reads KAGVTQTPRYLIKTRGQQVTLSCSPISGHRSVSWYQQTPGQGLQFLFEYFSETQRNKGNFPGRFSGRQFSNSRSEMNVSTLELGDSALYLCASSDYRGPANTIYFGEGSWLTVV.